The rows below give T cell receptor beta chains drawn from one sample of a study of vaccination and CD4 T cells after COVID-19. Their antigen targets remain unknown. TCRdb independently ran MiXCR on the PCR reads; one entry per CDR3 protein. There are 20,000 to 25,000 distinct CDR3 sequences in the sample; roughly 44% occur only once, and 4.9% lies in the top ten. Sequencing used CD4+ T cells from blood, cultured in vitro, obtained about 7 months after SARS-CoV-2 vaccination. These receptors were taken from a human donor who had recovered from COVID-19. The conserved cysteine and the conserved F or W are not part of the CDR3 here. Clone size is stated in some rows and not others, as once, few, many or a class when expanded.

size,V,CDR3
-,TRBV7-2,ASSTSGGNQPQH
-,TRBV28,ASSNRGPSRTSVYNEQF
-,TRBV20-1,SAPWTSGRSYEQY
-,TRBV7-2,ASSSSGRVSNQPQH
-,TRBV21-1,ASSTGRGQETQY
few,TRBV19,ATRDRGSYEQY
-,TRBV20-1,SAPPRLAASTDTQY
few,TRBV6-5,ASSYSGSSNQPQH
-,TRBV7-9,ASSQSRQTQY
-,TRBV27,ASSATRNLPYGYT
once,TRBV7-9,ATAREPDYNEQF
-,TRBV7-9,ASSSEYRTRGAEQY
-,TRBV6-1,ASSSQMDPRTPTEAF
few,TRBV20-1,SASVWEGETQY
-,TRBV7-9,ASSFAGPNYNEQF
-,TRBV7-9,ASSGLSGRGQGSYEQY
few,TRBV24-1,ATSDLHGGNQETQY
-,TRBV15,ATSRDLAGVTGELF
-,TRBV28,ASSPRGSGTYGYT
-,TRBV7-2,ASSIAAGGYT
few,TRBV6-5,ASSSGTGAIYGYT
-,TRBV7-2,ASSWGGLAGDEQF
-,TRBV20-1,SAQKTANEKLF
few,TRBV20-1,SASLALAGGANEQF
few,TRBV24-1,AVQAGRDLSGANVLT
-,TRBV20-1,SASPAGGRLNEQF
-,TRBV19,ASSLVWRDRKGGY
-,TRBV28,ASSLRTEAF
-,TRBV29-1,SGQVGNTEAF
-,TRBV18,ASSRSGRGLSEQY
-,TRBV20-1,SAKKSGSSYEQY
-,TRBV7-9,ASSLRGGTSGNEQF
-,TRBV6-1,ASSRETGYGYT
once,TRBV4-1,ASSQETRRQTYEQY
-,TRBV10-3,AIATSGRSTDTQY
-,TRBV28,ASNALATSTGETQY
-,TRBV7-2,ASSWDPGLGTYEQY
-,TRBV28,ASSLALATQY
few,TRBV11-1,ASSLGWSLETQY
medium-sized,TRBV20-1,SARVGFVTGERNNQPQH